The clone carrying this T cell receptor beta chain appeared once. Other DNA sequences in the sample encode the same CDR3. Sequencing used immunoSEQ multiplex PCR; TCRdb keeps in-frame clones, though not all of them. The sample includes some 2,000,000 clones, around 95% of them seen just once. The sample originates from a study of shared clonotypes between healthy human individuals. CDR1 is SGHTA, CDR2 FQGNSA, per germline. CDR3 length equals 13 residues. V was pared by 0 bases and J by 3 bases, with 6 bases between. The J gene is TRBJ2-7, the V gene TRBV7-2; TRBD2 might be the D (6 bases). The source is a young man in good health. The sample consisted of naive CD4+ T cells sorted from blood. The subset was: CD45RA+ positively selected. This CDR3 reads CASSLARGYEQYF. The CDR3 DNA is TGTGCCAGCAGCTTAGCGCGGGGCTACGAGCAGTACTTC. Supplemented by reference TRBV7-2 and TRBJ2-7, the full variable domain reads GAGVSQSPSNKVTEKGKDVELRCDPISGHTALYWYRQSLGQGLEFLIYFQGNSAPDKSGLPSDRFSAERTGGSVSTLTIQRTQQEDSAVYLCASSLARGYEQYFGPGTRLTVT.